A selection of T cell receptor beta chains follows, all from one sample in a study of beta chain features in type 1 diabetes. The data were produced by immunoSEQ multiplex PCR, yet TCRdb's version contains in-frame clones alone and is incomplete. The profile shows roughly 180,000 clones, about 13% of them singletons. The specimen sequenced was central memory CD4+ T cells from blood. Receptor source: a woman aged 18 to 35 in good health. The CDR3 runs from the conserved cysteine through the conserved F or W. Each record gives: D gene, clone size, J gene, V gene, CDR3 DNA, CDR3 protein. A D gene is named only where the DNA matches it firmly. Rows give clone size only sometimes, using once, few, many, or a class for an expanded clone.

. | . | TRBJ1-1 | TRBV5-4 | TGTGCCAGCAGCTTGCAGTTCAGGAACACTGAAGCTTTCTTT | CASSLQFRNTEAFF
. | . | TRBJ1-3 | TRBV29-1 | TGCAGCGTTGAAGTTACGGGAATGGCTCGCGGCACCATATATTTT | CSVEVTGMARGTIYF
. | . | TRBJ2-3 | TRBV2 | TGTGCCAGCGTGGCAGAGGGATGGGTGGATACGCAGTATTTT | CASVAEGWVDTQYF
. | . | TRBJ2-1 | TRBV5-1 | TGCGCCAGCAGCACACAAGGGAGCGGGTTCTACAATGAGCAGTTCTTC | CASSTQGSGFYNEQFF
TRBD1 | . | TRBJ1-4 | TRBV9 | TGTGCCAGCAGCGTCGGTGGGACAGCTGAAAGTGAAAAACTGTTTTTT | CASSVGGTAESEKLFF
TRBD2 | . | TRBJ2-7 | TRBV9 | TGTGCCAGCAGCGGTGGGCGGGGGGCCTACGAGCAGTACTTC | CASSGGRGAYEQYF
TRBD1 | few | TRBJ1-5 | TRBV7-9 | TGTGCCAGCAGTCACCCGGGACAGGGCTACCAGCCCCAGCATTTT | CASSHPGQGYQPQHF
. | . | TRBJ2-7 | TRBV2 | TGTGCCAGCAGTGAAGAAAAGGGAGGCCCCTACGAGCAGTACTTC | CASSEEKGGPYEQYF
TRBD2 | . | TRBJ2-7 | TRBV11-2 | TGTGCCAGCAGCTTTGCTAGCGGGAGCCGGACCTACGAGCAGTACTTC | CASSFASGSRTYEQYF
. | few | TRBJ2-1 | TRBV9 | TGTGCCAGCAGCGTAGCCCGGGACTACAATGAGCAGTTCTTC | CASSVARDYNEQFF